This T cell receptor (beta chain) was profiled in a study of CD8+ T cells in alopecia areata. Study-level results: In scalp and blood during tofacitinib, many expanded lesional clones persisted.

The CDR3 extends over 18 amino acids. CDR1 and CDR2 from the germline V gene are LGHNA and YNFKEQ. The V gene end was trimmed by 0 bases and the J gene end by 2 bases; junction bases not matched to a gene: 8. This clone was counted only a few times. What it binds is not known. Treatment described: oral pan-JAK inhibitor, 5-10 mg twice daily. Samples from alopecia areata patients were lesional scalp punch biopsies and peripheral blood. TCR sequencing used cDNA made by reverse transcription of extracted RNA. Clones were sequenced by immunoSEQ multiplex PCR, and TCRdb holds only the in-frame ones, with some missing. The sample lists roughly 180,000 clones, more than 55% occurring once.

The clonotype comes from a human donor with alopecia areata. Sequencing was performed on CD4+ T cells sorted from blood, taken at week 4, from a patient treated with tofacitinib. The genes are TRBV4-2 and TRBJ2-3; 10 bases map to TRBD2. This CDR3 is CASSQEGLAGAYTDTQYF. The DNA of the CDR3 is TGTGCCAGCAGCCAAGAAGGGCTAGCGGGGGCTTACACAGATACGCAGTATTTT.